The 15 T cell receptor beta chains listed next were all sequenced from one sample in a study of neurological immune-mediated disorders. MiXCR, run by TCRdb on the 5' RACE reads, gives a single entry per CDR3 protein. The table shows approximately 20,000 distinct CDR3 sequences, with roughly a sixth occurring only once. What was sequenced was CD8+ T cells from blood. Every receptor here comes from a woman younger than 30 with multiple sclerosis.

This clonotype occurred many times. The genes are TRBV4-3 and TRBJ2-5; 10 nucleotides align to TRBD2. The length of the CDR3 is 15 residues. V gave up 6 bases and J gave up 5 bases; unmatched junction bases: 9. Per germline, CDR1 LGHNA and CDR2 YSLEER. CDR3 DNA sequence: TGCGCCAGCAGTCCCGGGACTAGCGAATGGGAGACCCAGTACTTC. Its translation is CASSPGTSEWETQYF.

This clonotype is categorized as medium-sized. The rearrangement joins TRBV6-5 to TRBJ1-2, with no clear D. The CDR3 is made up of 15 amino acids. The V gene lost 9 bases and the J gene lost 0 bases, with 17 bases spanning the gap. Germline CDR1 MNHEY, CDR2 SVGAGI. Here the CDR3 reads CASSFGGDSNYGYTF. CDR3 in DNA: TGTGCCAGTTCGTTCGGCGGGGATTCTAACTATGGCTACACCTTC.

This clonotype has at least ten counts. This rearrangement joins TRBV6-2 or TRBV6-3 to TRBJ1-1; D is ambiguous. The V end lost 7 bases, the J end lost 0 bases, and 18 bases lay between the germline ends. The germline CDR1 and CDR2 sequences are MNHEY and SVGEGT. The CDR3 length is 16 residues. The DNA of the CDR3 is TGTGCCAGCACCTCGGACCGTGGACGGGTGAACACTGAAGCTTTCTTT. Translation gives CASTSDRGRVNTEAFF.

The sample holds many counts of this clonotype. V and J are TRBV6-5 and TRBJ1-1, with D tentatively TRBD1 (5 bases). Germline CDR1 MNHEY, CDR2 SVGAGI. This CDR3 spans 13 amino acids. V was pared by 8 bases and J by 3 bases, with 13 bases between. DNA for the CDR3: TGTGCCAGCCGCCTCGGGGGAGACACTGAAGCTTTCTTT. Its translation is CASRLGGDTEAFF.

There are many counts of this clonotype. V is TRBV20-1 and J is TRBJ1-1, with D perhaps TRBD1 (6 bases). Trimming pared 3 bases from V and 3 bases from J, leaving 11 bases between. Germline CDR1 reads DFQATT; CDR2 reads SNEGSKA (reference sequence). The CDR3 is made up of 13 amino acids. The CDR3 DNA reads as TGCAGTGCTAGTAAGGGGGGGCACACTGAAGCTTTCTTT. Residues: CSASKGGHTEAFF.

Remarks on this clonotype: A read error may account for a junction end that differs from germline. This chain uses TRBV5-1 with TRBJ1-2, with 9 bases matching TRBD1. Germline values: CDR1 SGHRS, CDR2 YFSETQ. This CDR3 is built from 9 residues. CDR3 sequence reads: CASRTGENF. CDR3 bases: TGCGCCAGCCGGACAGGGGAAAATTTC.

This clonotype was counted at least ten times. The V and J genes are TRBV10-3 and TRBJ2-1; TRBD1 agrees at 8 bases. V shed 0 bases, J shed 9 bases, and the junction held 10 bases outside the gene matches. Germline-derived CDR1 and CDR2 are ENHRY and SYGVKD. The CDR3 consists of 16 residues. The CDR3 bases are TGTGCCATCAGTGAGTCCACAGGGGGGTCAGGAGGTGAGCAGTTCTTC. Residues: CAISESTGGSGGEQFF.

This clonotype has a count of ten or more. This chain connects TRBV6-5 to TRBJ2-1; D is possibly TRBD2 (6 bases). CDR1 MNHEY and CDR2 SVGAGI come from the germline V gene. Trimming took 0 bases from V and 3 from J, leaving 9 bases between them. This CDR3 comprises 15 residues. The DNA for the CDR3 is TGTGCCAGCAGTTACTCGGAGGGGTTCTACAATGAGCAGTTCTTC. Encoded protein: CASSYSEGFYNEQFF.

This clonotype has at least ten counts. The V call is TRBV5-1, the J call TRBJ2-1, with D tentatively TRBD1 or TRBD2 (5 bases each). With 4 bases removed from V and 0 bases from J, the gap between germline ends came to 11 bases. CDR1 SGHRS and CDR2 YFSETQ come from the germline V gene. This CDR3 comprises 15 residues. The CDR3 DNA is TGCGCCAGCAGCCAATCAGGGACCTCCTACAATGAGCAGTTCTTC. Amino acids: CASSQSGTSYNEQFF.

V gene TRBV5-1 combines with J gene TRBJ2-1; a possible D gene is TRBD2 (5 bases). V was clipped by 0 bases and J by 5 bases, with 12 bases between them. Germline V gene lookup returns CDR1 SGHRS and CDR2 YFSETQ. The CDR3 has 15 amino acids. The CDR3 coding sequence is TGCGCCAGCAGCTTGGGTCCGCCCGGGGACAATGAGCAGTTCTTC. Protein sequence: CASSLGPPGDNEQFF.

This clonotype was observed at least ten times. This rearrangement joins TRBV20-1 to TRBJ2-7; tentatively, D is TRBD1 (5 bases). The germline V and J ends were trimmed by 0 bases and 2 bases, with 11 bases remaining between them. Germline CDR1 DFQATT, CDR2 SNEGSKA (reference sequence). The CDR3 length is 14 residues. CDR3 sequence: CSARDLAGTYEQYF. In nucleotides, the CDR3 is TGCAGTGCTAGAGATTTGGCAGGGACCTACGAGCAGTACTTC.

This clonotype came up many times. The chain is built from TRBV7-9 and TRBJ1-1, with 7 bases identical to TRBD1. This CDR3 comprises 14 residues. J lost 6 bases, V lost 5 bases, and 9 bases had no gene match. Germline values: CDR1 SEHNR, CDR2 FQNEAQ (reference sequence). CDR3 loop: CASSHPDRDPEAFF. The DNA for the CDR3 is TGTGCCAGCAGCCATCCAGACAGGGACCCTGAAGCTTTCTTT.

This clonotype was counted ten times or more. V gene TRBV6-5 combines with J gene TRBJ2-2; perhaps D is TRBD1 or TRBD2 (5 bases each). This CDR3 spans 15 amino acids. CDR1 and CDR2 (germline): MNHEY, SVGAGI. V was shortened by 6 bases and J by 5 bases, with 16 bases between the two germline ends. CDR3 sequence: CASSLGPDETGELFF. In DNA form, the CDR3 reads TGTGCCAGCAGCCTGGGACCCGATGAAACCGGGGAGCTGTTTTTT.

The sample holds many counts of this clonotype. CDR3 in amino acids: CSARPHEGSHTQYF. The CDR3 DNA reads TGCAGTGCTAGACCCCATGAAGGTTCCCATACGCAGTATTTT. This chain connects TRBV20-1 to TRBJ2-3; D ambiguous. The germline V and J ends were trimmed by 2 bases and 7 bases, with 16 bases remaining between them. The CDR3 is made up of 14 amino acids. Germline V CDR1 and CDR2: DFQATT, SNEGSKA (reference sequence).

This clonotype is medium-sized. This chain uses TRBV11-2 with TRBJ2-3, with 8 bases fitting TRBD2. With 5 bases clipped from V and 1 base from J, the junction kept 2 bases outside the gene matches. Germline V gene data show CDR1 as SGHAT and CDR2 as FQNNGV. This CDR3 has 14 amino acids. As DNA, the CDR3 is TGTGCCAGCAGCCCGGGGGGGGGCACAGATACGCAGTATTTT. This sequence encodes CASSPGGGTDTQYF.